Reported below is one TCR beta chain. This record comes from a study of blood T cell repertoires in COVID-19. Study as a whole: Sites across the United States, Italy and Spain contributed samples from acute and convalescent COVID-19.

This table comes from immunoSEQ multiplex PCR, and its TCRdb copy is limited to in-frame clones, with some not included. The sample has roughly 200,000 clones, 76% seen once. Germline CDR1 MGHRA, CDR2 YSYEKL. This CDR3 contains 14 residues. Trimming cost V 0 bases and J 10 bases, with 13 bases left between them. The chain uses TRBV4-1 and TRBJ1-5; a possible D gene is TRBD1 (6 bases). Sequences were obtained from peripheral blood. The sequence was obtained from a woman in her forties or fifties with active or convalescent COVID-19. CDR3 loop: CASSQDEGVRPQHF. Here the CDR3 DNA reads TGCGCCAGCAGCCAAGACGAGGGGGTGAGACCCCAGCATTTT.